One sample yielded the 12 T cell receptor beta chains listed below, sequenced in a study of blood T cell repertoires in COVID-19. Profiled with immunoSEQ multiplex PCR; TCRdb holds only in-frame clones, not every one. The profile shows around 150,000 clones, over 90% of them singletons. The sequenced sample was peripheral blood. The receptors shown here come from a woman in her sixties or seventies with COVID-19, enrolled during active disease.

The rearrangement uses TRBV7-3 and TRBJ1-2; 10 bases agree with TRBD1. CDR3 length: 17 residues. J gave up 4 bases and V 1 base, and 9 bases lay outside the gene matches. In germline, CDR1 is SGHTA, CDR2 FQGTGA. CDR3 amino acids: CASSLNPVTGGAYGYTF. DNA for the CDR3: TGTGCCAGCAGCTTAAATCCTGTGACAGGGGGCGCCTATGGCTACACCTTC.

The chain joins TRBV7-2 to TRBJ1-4, with a weak D call TRBD1 (5 bases). With 4 bases removed from V and 10 bases from J, the gap between germline ends came to 22 bases. This CDR3 spans 16 amino acids. Germline CDR1 is SGHTA and CDR2 is FQGNSA. The CDR3 region is CASSSELFGGGGKLFF. DNA of the CDR3: TGTGCCAGCAGCTCCGAGCTTTTTGGCGGGGGTGGAAAACTGTTTTTT.

The gene calls are TRBV10-3 and TRBJ2-2, with 7 nucleotides matching TRBD1. Germline-derived CDR1 and CDR2 are ENHRY and SYGVKD. The CDR3 covers 14 residues. J gave up 6 bases and V 4 bases, and 5 bases lay outside the gene matches. The CDR3: CAISGAGQAGELFF. CDR3 nucleotide sequence: TGTGCCATCAGTGGCGCTGGACAGGCCGGGGAGCTGTTTTTT.

The rearrangement uses TRBV5-6 and TRBJ1-1; D gene uncertain. The CDR3 is 13 residues long. From germline, CDR1 is SGHDT and CDR2 YYEEEE. V shed 6 bases and J shed 6 bases, with 15 bases lying between them. The CDR3 region has the DNA TGTGCCAGCACCGTCGGAGAGCTCGCTGAAGCTTTCTTT. It specifies CASTVGELAEAFF.

J is TRBJ1-2 and V is TRBV10-3; D gene uncertain. V dropped 3 bases and J dropped 4 bases, with 15 bases sitting between them. This CDR3 has 15 amino acids. Germline lookup yields CDR1 ENHRY and CDR2 SYGVKD. The CDR3 reads CAISEPARRAYGYTF. In DNA, the CDR3 is TGTGCCATCAGTGAACCCGCGCGTCGCGCCTATGGCTACACCTTC.

The chain uses TRBV13 and TRBJ1-1, with D maybe TRBD1 (6 bases). In germline, CDR1 is PRHDT, CDR2 FYEKMQ (reference sequence). The CDR3 loop spans 15 amino acids. Trimming removed 2 bases from V and 4 bases from J, with 14 bases in between. CDR3 in amino acids: CASSLRSGEGTEAFF. The DNA of the CDR3 is TGTGCCAGCAGCTTAAGATCAGGGGAGGGCACTGAAGCTTTCTTT.

The chain carries TRBV6-5 and TRBJ1-4; D not certain. Germline loops: CDR1 MNHEY, CDR2 SVGAGI. The CDR3 consists of 13 residues. Trimming pared 4 bases from V and 5 bases from J, leaving 8 bases between. The CDR3 region is CASSSKRNEKLFF. The CDR3 DNA sequence: TGTGCCAGCAGTTCCAAGCGAAATGAAAAACTGTTTTTT.

The gene calls are TRBV18 and TRBJ2-7; tentatively, D is TRBD2 (5 bases). Per germline, CDR1 KGHSH and CDR2 LQKENI. The CDR3 is 13 residues long. Trimming stripped 2 bases from V and 6 bases from J, with 11 bases between. The DNA for the CDR3 is TGTGCCAGCTCACCATCCGGGGTACGCGAGCAGTACTTC. Its translation: CASSPSGVREQYF.

The J gene is TRBJ2-7, the V gene TRBV6-5; 11 bases agree with TRBD2. The J segment lost 3 bases and the V segment lost 5 bases, leaving 6 bases of the junction unmatched. The CDR3 covers 15 residues. The germline gives CDR1 MNHEY, CDR2 SVGAGI. The CDR3 spells CASSKLAGAVYEQYF. The DNA for the CDR3 is TGTGCCAGCAGTAAACTAGCGGGGGCAGTCTACGAGCAGTACTTC.

Of note for this clone: A single base separates this from a much larger clone, so it may be a read error. The V gene is TRBV3-1 (or the pseudogene TRBV3-2), the J gene TRBJ2-2; tentative D call: TRBD2 (7 bases). This CDR3 spans 15 amino acids. Germline V lookup: CDR1 LGHDT, CDR2 YNNKEL (reference sequence). The CDR3, as DNA: TGTGCCCGCAGCCTGGGGGGGGCCCGGACCGGGGAGCTGTTTTTT. It codes for CARSLGGARTGELFF.

In its sample, this clone was seen once. CDR3 protein: CASSLATGQGDNSPLHF. Written as DNA, the CDR3 is TGTGCCAGCAGCTTAGCCACGGGACAGGGAGACAATTCACCCCTCCACTTT. The V call is TRBV13, the J call TRBJ1-6; 9 bases align to TRBD1. The CDR3 covers 17 residues. The germline gives CDR1 PRHDT, CDR2 FYEKMQ (reference sequence). J gave up 7 bases and V 1 base, and 8 bases lay outside the gene matches.

V is TRBV11-2 and J is TRBJ1-3; D uncertain. The germline V gene encodes CDR1 SGHAT and CDR2 FQNNGV. Trimming left V 7 bases short and J 0 bases short, with 13 bases between. The CDR3 is 15 amino acids. Written as DNA, the CDR3 is TGTGCCAGCAACCCCGGCGGCAGCTCTGGAAACACCATATATTTT. Protein sequence: CASNPGGSSGNTIYF.